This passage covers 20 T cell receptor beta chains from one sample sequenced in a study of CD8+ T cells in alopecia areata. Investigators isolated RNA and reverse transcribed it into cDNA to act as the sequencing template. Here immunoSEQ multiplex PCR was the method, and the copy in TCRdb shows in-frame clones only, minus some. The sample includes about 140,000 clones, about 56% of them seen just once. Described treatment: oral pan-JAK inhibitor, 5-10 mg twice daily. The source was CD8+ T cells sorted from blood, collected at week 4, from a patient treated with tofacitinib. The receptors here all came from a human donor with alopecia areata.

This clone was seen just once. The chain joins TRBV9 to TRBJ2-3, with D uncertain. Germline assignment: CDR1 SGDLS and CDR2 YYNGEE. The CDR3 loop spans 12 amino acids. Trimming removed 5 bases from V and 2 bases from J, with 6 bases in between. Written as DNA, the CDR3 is TGTGCCAGCAGGGGTTTCACAGATACGCAGTATTTT. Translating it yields CASRGFTDTQYF.

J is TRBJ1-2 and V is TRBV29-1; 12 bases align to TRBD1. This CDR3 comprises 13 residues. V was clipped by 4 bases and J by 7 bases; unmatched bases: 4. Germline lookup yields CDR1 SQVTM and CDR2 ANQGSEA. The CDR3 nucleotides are TGCAGCGTTGGAGGGACAGGGGGCGGTGGCTACACCTTC. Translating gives CSVGGTGGGGYTF.

DNA for the CDR3: TGTGCCAGCAGCCTTTCCGGGACAGGCTACTATGGCTACACCTTC. This encodes CASSLSGTGYYGYTF. The chain employs TRBV14 and TRBJ1-2, with 8 bases lining up with TRBD1. In germline, CDR1 is SGHDN, CDR2 FVKESK. CDR3 length equals 15 residues. Trimming cost V 4 bases and J 3 bases; bases outside gene matches: 7.

CDR3 sequence (DNA): TGCAGCGTTCGTAAGGGTAACCACGAGCAGTACTTC. Residues: CSVRKGNHEQYF. V usage is TRBV29-1 and J usage is TRBJ2-7; no definite D call. CDR3 length equals 12 residues. Deletions cut 5 bases from V and 5 bases from J, with 13 bases between. Germline values: CDR1 SQVTM, CDR2 ANQGSEA.

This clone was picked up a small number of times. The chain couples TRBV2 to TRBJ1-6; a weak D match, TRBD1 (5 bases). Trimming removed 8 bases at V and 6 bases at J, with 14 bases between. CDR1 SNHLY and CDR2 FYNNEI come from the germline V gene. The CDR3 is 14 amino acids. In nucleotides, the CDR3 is TGTGCCAGCCGTTACGAGGGGATTAATTCACCCCTCCACTTT. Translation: CASRYEGINSPLHF.

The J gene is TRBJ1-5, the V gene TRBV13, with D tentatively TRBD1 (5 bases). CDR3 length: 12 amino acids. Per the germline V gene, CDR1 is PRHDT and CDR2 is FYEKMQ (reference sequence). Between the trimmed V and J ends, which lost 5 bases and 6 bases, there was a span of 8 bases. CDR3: CASSRQGQPQHF. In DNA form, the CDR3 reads TGTGCCAGCAGCAGGCAGGGTCAGCCCCAGCATTTT.

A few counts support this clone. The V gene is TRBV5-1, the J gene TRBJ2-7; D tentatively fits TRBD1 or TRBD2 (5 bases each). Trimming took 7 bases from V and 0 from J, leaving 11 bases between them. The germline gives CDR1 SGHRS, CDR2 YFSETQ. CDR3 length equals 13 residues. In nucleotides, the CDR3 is TGCGCCAGCCGGGGCAGTACCTCCTACGAGCAGTACTTC. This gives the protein CASRGSTSYEQYF.

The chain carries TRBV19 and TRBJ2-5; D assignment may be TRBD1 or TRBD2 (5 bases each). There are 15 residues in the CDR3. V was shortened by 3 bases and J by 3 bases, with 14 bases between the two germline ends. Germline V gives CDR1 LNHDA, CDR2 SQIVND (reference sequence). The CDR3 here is CASSIGGRKKETQYF. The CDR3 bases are TGTGCCAGTAGTATTGGGGGAAGGAAGAAAGAGACCCAGTACTTC.

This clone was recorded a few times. CDR3 bases: TGTGCCAGCAGCTTAGCTCCCTGGGACAAGGATGGCTACACCTTC. Protein: CASSLAPWDKDGYTF. The V and J genes are TRBV7-9 and TRBJ1-2; TRBD1 is a possible D gene (6 bases). This CDR3 is 15 amino acids long. The ends were cut back, 0 bases at V and 6 bases at J, with 14 bases in the middle. Germline values: CDR1 SEHNR, CDR2 FQNEAQ (reference sequence).

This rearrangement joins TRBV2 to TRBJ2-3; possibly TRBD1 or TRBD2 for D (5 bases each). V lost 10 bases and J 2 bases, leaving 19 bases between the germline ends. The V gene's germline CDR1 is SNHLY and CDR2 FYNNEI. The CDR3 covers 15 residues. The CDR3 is CAILPRDAVTDTQYF. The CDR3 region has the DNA TGTGCCATCCTCCCGAGGGACGCGGTCACAGATACGCAGTATTTT.

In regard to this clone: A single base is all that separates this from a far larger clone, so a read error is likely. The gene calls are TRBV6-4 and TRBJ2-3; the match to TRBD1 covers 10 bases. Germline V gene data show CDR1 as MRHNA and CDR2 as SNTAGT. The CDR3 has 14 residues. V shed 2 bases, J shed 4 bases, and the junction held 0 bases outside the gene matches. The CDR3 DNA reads TGTGCCAGCAGTGACGGACAGGGGGCAGATACGCAGTATTTT. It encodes CASSDGQGADTQYF.

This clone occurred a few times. CDR3 nucleotides: TGTGCCAGCAGCGTAGACTCCAGGGGGCTCGACGAGCAGTACTTC. Amino acids: CASSVDSRGLDEQYF. The V and J genes are TRBV9 and TRBJ2-7; 8 positions agree with TRBD1. The CDR3 contains 15 residues. Germline CDR1 SGDLS, CDR2 YYNGEE. The ends lost 0 bases at V and 5 bases at J; junction bases unmatched: 7.

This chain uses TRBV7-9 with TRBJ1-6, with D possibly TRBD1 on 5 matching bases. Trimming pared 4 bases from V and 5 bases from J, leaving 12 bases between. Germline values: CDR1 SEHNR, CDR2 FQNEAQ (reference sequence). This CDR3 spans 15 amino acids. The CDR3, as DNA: TGTGCCAGCAGCTCCAGGGTCAGCAATAATTCACCCCTCCACTTT. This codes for CASSSRVSNNSPLHF.

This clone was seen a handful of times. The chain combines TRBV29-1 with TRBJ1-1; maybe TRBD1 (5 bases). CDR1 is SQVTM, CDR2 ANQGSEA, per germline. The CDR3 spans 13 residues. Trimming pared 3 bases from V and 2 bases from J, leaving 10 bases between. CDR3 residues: CSVDLQGNTEAFF. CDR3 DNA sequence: TGCAGCGTTGATCTCCAGGGAAACACTGAAGCTTTCTTT.

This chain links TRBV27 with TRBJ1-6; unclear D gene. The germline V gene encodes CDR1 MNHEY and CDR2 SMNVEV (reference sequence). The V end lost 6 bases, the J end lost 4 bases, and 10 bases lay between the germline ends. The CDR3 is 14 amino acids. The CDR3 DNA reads TGTGCCAGCAGCCTCGGAGGGTATAATTCACCCCTCCACTTT. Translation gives CASSLGGYNSPLHF.

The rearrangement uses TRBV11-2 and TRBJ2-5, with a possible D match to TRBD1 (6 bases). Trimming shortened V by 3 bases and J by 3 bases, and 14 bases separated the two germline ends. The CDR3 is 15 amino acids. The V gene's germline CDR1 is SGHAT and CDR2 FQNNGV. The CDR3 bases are TGTGCCAGCAGCTTGGCCCGGGACACTAAAGAGACCCAGTACTTC. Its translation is CASSLARDTKETQYF.

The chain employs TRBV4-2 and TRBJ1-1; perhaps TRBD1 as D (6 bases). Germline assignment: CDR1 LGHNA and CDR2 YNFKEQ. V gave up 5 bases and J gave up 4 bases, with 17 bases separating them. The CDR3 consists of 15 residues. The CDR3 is CASSLVGEGVTEAFF. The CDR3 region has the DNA TGTGCCAGCAGCTTGGTAGGGGAGGGGGTCACTGAAGCTTTCTTT.

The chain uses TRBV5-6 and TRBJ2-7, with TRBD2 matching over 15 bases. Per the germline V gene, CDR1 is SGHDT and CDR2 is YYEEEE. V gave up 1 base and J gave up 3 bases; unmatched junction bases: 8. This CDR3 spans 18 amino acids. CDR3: CASSLWLPGLAGGYEQYF. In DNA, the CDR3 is TGTGCCAGCAGCTTGTGGCTCCCGGGACTAGCGGGGGGCTACGAGCAGTACTTC.

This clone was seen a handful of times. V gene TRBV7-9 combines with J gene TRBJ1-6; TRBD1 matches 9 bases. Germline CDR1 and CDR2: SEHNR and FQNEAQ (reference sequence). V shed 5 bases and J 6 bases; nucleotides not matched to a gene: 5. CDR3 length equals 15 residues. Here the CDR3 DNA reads TGTGCCAGCAGCGATCCGGGACAGGGTAATTCACCCCTCCACTTT. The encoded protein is CASSDPGQGNSPLHF.

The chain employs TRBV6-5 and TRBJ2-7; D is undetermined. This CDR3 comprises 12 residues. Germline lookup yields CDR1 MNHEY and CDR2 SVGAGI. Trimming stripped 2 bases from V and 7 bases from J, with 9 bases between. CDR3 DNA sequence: TGTGCCAGCAGTTACGACTCCTCGGAGCAGTACTTC. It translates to CASSYDSSEQYF.